Listed here is a single TCR beta chain. Its antigen is not identified. This specimen belongs to a study of cytomegalovirus exposure and HLA in healthy donors. Study conclusions and caveats: Cytomegalovirus association was assigned to about 150 TCR beta chains. A subsequent analysis found that TCR clusters from the first cohort also tended to co-occur in the approximately 130 validation repertoires, with approximately 95% of cluster scores above 0. Using the classifier, cytomegalovirus status was reportedly diagnosed with high specificity and sensitivity.

This CDR3 comprises 11 residues. CDR1 and CDR2 (germline): DFQATT, SNEGSKA (reference sequence). Deletions cut 3 bases from V and 3 bases from J, with 5 bases between. Libraries were prepared by immunoSEQ multiplex PCR; TCRdb keeps only in-frame clonotypes and omits some of them. The sample holds about 120,000 clones, around 95% seen once. The sequence was collected from a man between 18 and 29 years old in good health and CMV-seronegative. The sample consisted of PBMCs. The chain is built from TRBV20-1 and TRBJ2-5; D is uncertain. CDR3 bases: TGCAGTGCTAGTACTAAAGAGACCCAGTACTTC. Protein product: CSASTKETQYF.